This T cell receptor beta chain comes out of a study of T cell changes during pregnancy in multiple sclerosis. The repertoire was sequenced with immunoSEQ multiplex PCR; TCRdb's copy has only in-frame clones and lacks some. The profile shows 44,000 or so clones, roughly 90% of them singletons. V lost 1 base to trimming and J lost 7 bases; unmatched junction nucleotides: 8. The CDR3 length is 15 residues. The germline CDR1 and CDR2 sequences are SGHRS and YFSETQ. The receptor's source is a female donor in good health, enrolled as a control in a pregnancy study. The input for sequencing was peripheral blood, taken in the first trimester of pregnancy. This sequence joins TRBV5-1 and TRBJ1-2; 9 nucleotides match TRBD1. The CDR3 nucleotides read TGCGCCAGCAGCTTGATACAACAGGGGGCGCTTGGCTACACCTTC. Translated: CASSLIQQGALGYTF. The whole variable domain, filled in from reference TRBV5-1 and TRBJ1-2, reads KAGVTQTPRYLIKTRGQQVTLSCSPISGHRSVSWYQQTPGQGLQFLFEYFSETQRNKGNFPGRFSGRQFSNSRSEMNVSTLELGDSALYLCASSLIQQGALGYTFGSGTRLTVV.